This entry lists 13 T cell receptor beta chains sequenced from one sample in a study of blood T cells in healthy people across ages. Using a J-beta primer mix together with a sample-barcoded 5' primer, a second PCR was run for roughly 7 to 11 cycles. TCRdb re-called the 5' RACE reads through MiXCR, storing one row per CDR3 protein. Among just under 750,000 distinct CDR3 sequences, 20% to 25% were seen once, and the ten largest hold roughly 22%. Material: blood. These TCRs come from a man in his 70s in good health.

This clonotype was recorded a few times. V and J are TRBV20-1 and TRBJ1-2, with 8 positions matching TRBD1. Germline CDR1 reads DFQATT; CDR2 reads SNEGSKA (reference sequence). The CDR3 loop spans 15 amino acids. The junction had 9 bases not matched to a gene; V was cut back by 1 base and J by 5 bases. CDR3 bases: TGCAGTGCTAGAGGTCACAGGGGGGCGATTTATGGCTACACCTTC. The encoded protein is CSARGHRGAIYGYTF.

This clonotype was observed a handful of times. The V and J genes are TRBV29-1 and TRBJ2-7; no firm D call. The end of the DNA is better explained by TRBJ2-5, so the J call may be wrong. The CDR3 runs 16 residues. Germline V gives CDR1 SQVTM, CDR2 ANQGSEA. The CDR3 nucleotides are TGCAGCGTTGAAGGTCTCCCCGGCCAGTCAAGAGTGACCCAGTACTTC. Residues: CSVEGLPGQSRVTQYF.

The chain links TRBV12-3 or TRBV12-4 to TRBJ2-6; D gene unclear. V shed 6 bases and J shed 0 bases, with 12 bases lying between them. This CDR3 contains 16 residues. CDR3 amino acids: CASSPKPSSGANVLTF. In DNA, the CDR3 is TGTGCCAGCAGCCCTAAACCCTCCTCTGGGGCCAACGTCCTGACTTTC.

This rearrangement joins TRBV10-3 to TRBJ1-2; 8 bases match TRBD1. This CDR3 region has 15 residues. V gave up 0 bases and J gave up 8 bases; unmatched junction bases: 8. Germline V gives CDR1 ENHRY, CDR2 SYGVKD. The CDR3 loop reads CAISESQTGVKGYTF. CDR3 bases: TGTGCCATCAGTGAGTCCCAGACAGGGGTGAAGGGCTACACCTTC.

A few counts support this clonotype. The chain uses TRBV27 and TRBJ1-2; D uncertain. The germline V gene encodes CDR1 MNHEY and CDR2 SMNVEV (reference sequence). Trimming took 0 bases from V and 2 from J, leaving 13 bases between them. There are 16 residues in the CDR3. The chain's CDR3 is CASSLSLGTLNYGYTF. The CDR3 DNA follows: TGTGCCAGCAGTTTATCCCTTGGCACCTTAAACTATGGCTACACCTTC.

The rearrangement uses TRBV2 and TRBJ2-5; D is perhaps TRBD1 (5 bases). The J call may be incorrect, as the DNA end agrees better with TRBJ2-1. The CDR3 covers 12 residues. From germline, CDR1 is SNHLY and CDR2 FYNNEI. In DNA form, the CDR3 reads TGTGCCAGCAGTGGGACCTCAGGGCCTCAGTTCTTC. This codes for CASSGTSGPQFF.

Details on this clonotype: A read error may account for a junction end that differs from germline. The chain's CDR3 is CGVTGASGGTDTQYF. The DNA for the CDR3 is TGCGGCGTTACCGGGGCTAGCGGGGGCACAGATACGCAGTATTTT. The chain links TRBV29-1 to TRBJ2-3; TRBD2 agrees at 9 bases. The germline CDR1 and CDR2 sequences are SQVTM and ANQGSEA. The CDR3 is 15 amino acids.

This chain joins TRBV7-9 and TRBJ2-3, with TRBD2 matching over 13 bases. CDR3 length: 17 residues. Germline CDR1 reads SEHNR; CDR2 reads FQNEAQ (reference sequence). The ends lost 5 bases at V and 3 bases at J; junction bases unmatched: 8. CDR3 protein: CASSVGLAGSGTDTQYF. CDR3 sequence (DNA): TGTGCCAGCAGCGTGGGACTAGCGGGGAGTGGAACAGATACGCAGTATTTT.

V is TRBV12-3 or TRBV12-4 and J is TRBJ2-5, with D unresolved. Trimming took off 7 bases at V and 3 bases at J, with 6 bases between the two ends. CDR3 length equals 11 residues. CDR3 nucleotides: TGTGCCAGCACAACCGAAGAGACCCAGTACTTC. It is translated as CASTTEETQYF.

A few counts support this clonotype. V gene TRBV18 combines with J gene TRBJ2-6, with D uncertain. With 2 bases removed from V and 1 base from J, the gap between germline ends came to 6 bases. The CDR3 totals 15 residues. Per the germline V gene, CDR1 is KGHSH and CDR2 is LQKENI. The DNA of the CDR3 is TGTGCCAGCTCACCATGGCAGTCTGGGGCCAACGTCCTGACTTTC. Translated: CASSPWQSGANVLTF.

This clonotype has a handful of counts. V and J are TRBV5-1 and TRBJ2-5, with TRBD2 matching 7 bases. The germline gives CDR1 SGHRS, CDR2 YFSETQ. The CDR3 is 15 amino acids. The V and J ends lost 0 bases and 5 bases, in that order; junction bases with no gene match: 7. The DNA of the CDR3 is TGCGCCAGCAGCTTGGGGGACTATCAGGTGGAGACCCAGTACTTC. It is translated as CASSLGDYQVETQYF.

The rearrangement joins TRBV3-1 to TRBJ2-6, with D perhaps assigned TRBD1 or TRBD2 (6 bases each). V lost 4 bases and J 4 bases, leaving 23 bases between the germline ends. Germline values: CDR1 LGHDT, CDR2 YNNKEL (reference sequence). The CDR3 has 19 residues. Here the CDR3 DNA reads TGTGCCAGCAGCCTCTTAGGGGGGAGGACCAAAACCGGGGCCAACGTCCTGACTTTC. Amino acid sequence: CASSLLGGRTKTGANVLTF.

This clonotype was recorded a few times. The V and J genes are TRBV29-1 and TRBJ2-5; no clear D. Per the germline V gene, CDR1 is SQVTM and CDR2 is ANQGSEA. The V gene lost 5 bases and the J gene lost 11 bases, with 12 bases spanning the gap. This CDR3 is built from 10 residues. The CDR3 DNA follows: TGCAGCGTTTGGACCAACTGGCAGTACTTC. This codes for CSVWTNWQYF.